This T cell receptor (beta chain) was obtained from a study of naive and memory T cell subsets. There are many counts of this clonotype. Its antigen is as yet unknown. The junction departs from germline at one end; a sequencing error may be responsible. Amplification of ligated cDNA took four PCR rounds with SP2 and nested alpha and beta constant primers. Alpha and beta constant region primers primed reverse transcription for blood and skin samples. One entry per CDR3 protein, called by TCRdb with MiXCR from the 5' RACE reads. Of roughly 60,000 distinct CDR3 sequences listed, more than 7% are singletons. An oligonucleotide containing a UMI was ligated to the 3' end of TCR cDNA. Whole-blood samples were less than 3 ml of peripheral blood from healthy adult volunteers. Reverse transcription used DNase-treated unsorted total RNA, aiming for about 1 to 1000 ng. There are 17 residues in the CDR3. The V gene's germline CDR1 is SGHDN and CDR2 FVKESK.

Whole-study findings and limits: TCR transcript changes with activation or differentiation may affect this RNA method.

This chain joins TRBV14 and TRBJ1-5, with D perhaps TRBD1 (5 bases). This receptor was taken from a male donor in good health. The CDR3, as DNA: TGTGCCAGTCCGACCAGGGAGGAACCCGTCCCCCCGGCTCGTGCGTATTTT. Residues: CASPTREEPVPPARAYF. Variable domain in full (rest from reference TRBV14 and TRBJ1-5): EAGVTQFPSHSVIEKGQTVTLRCDPISGHDNLYWYRRVMGKEIKFLLHFVKESKQDESGMPNNRFLAERTGGTYSTLKVQPAELEDSGVYFCASPTREEPVPPARAYFGDGTRLSIL.